The next 27 T cell receptor beta chains were all read from a single sample in a study of T cells expressing NK-cell markers. TCRdb reprocessed the 5' RACE reads, with one entry per CDR3 protein and no DNA. The sample table sets out 450,000 to 600,000 distinct CDR3 sequences. The sample consisted of blood T cells: a sorted CD56 or NKG2C T cell subset, CD4+ or CD8+ T cells, or bulk PBMC T cells (not recorded which). Source of these receptors: a man younger than 30 in good health.

This sequence joins TRBV5-1 and TRBJ1-1; the TCRdb D gene call, TRBD1, has no DNA to confirm it. Germline CDR1 SGHRS, CDR2 YFSETQ. CDR3 length: 16 residues. This CDR3 is CASSIEGQGRATEAFF.

This rearrangement joins TRBV19 to TRBJ2-3; TCRdb outputs TRBD2, but without DNA this stays unchecked. CDR3 length: 16 residues. Looked up from germline, CDR1 is LNHDA and CDR2 is SQIVND (reference sequence). CDR3 sequence: CASSSALAGSTDTQYF.

The chain carries TRBV5-1 and TRBJ2-4; there is no DNA to check the TCRdb D call of TRBD1. CDR1 and CDR2 from the germline V gene are SGHRS and YFSETQ. This CDR3 is built from 14 residues. Here the CDR3 reads CASSSGQGMYIQYF.

This chain uses TRBV6-1 with TRBJ2-1. The CDR3 loop spans 15 amino acids. Per the germline V gene, CDR1 is MNHNS and CDR2 is SASEGT. The CDR3 spells CASSEIFPTNSEQFF.

V is TRBV5-1 and J is TRBJ2-1; no DNA is available, so the TRBD2 call from TCRdb remains unchecked. CDR1 is SGHRS and CDR2 is YFSETQ in the germline V gene. This CDR3 contains 17 residues. The CDR3 protein is CASSAWGLAGGDNEQFF.

V is TRBV20-1 and J is TRBJ2-7; there is no DNA to check the TCRdb D call of TRBD2. The CDR3 has 13 amino acids. Germline-derived CDR1 and CDR2 are DFQATT and SNEGSKA (reference sequence). The CDR3 is CSVSPSETYEQYF.

The chain combines TRBV12-3 or TRBV12-4 with TRBJ2-7; the TRBD1 assignment by TCRdb is unverifiable without DNA. The CDR3 loop spans 13 amino acids. This CDR3 is CASSRDRDYEQYF.

CDR3 sequence reads: CASSLDTGSDEKLFF. The chain combines TRBV12-3 or TRBV12-4 with TRBJ1-4. CDR3 size: 15 residues.

The genes are TRBV6-5 and TRBJ2-1; TCRdb designates TRBD2, a call that cannot be tested without DNA. Looked up from germline, CDR1 is MNHEY and CDR2 is SVGAGI. CDR3 length: 17 residues. CDR3 residues: CASRLGTSVFTHNEQFF.

The chain combines TRBV11-2 with TRBJ2-2. CDR1 is SGHAT, CDR2 FQNNGV, per germline. The length of the CDR3 is 11 residues. The CDR3 region is CASKLIGELFF.

The chain uses TRBV20-1 and TRBJ2-1; the TCRdb call, TRBD1, lacks DNA for checking. This CDR3 is 16 amino acids long. The germline V gene has CDR1 DFQATT and CDR2 SNEGSKA (reference sequence). This CDR3 is CSARRRGDPRYNEQFF.

The chain employs TRBV12-3 or TRBV12-4 and TRBJ2-2. The CDR3 covers 13 residues. CDR3 sequence: CASSLVETGELFF.

The V gene is TRBV6-5, the J gene TRBJ1-6; with no DNA, the TCRdb D assignment of TRBD1 cannot be verified. In germline, CDR1 is MNHEY, CDR2 SVGAGI. The CDR3 loop spans 14 amino acids. CDR3 residues: CASSYRTENSPLHF.

V usage is TRBV20-1 and J usage is TRBJ2-6; TCRdb's D call of TRBD1 is untestable without DNA. The CDR3 runs to 17 residues. The germline V gene has CDR1 DFQATT and CDR2 SNEGSKA (reference sequence). CDR3 sequence reads: CSAPLLLSETGANVLTF.

This sequence joins TRBV12-3 or TRBV12-4 and TRBJ2-1; as DNA is missing, the TRBD2 call by TCRdb cannot be tested. This CDR3 has 16 residues. CDR3: CASSPGLAGGENEQFF.

The chain carries TRBV20-1 and TRBJ2-5; TCRdb names TRBD2, which stays unverified in the absence of DNA. CDR3 length: 15 amino acids. Germline V gene sequence: CDR1 DFQATT, CDR2 SNEGSKA (reference sequence). The CDR3 here is CSAPKGGRAWKTQYF.

The J gene is TRBJ2-1, the V gene TRBV6-5. Germline V gene lookup returns CDR1 MNHEY and CDR2 SVGAGI. This CDR3 comprises 14 residues. The CDR3 region is CASSYSIGYNEQFF.

The chain couples TRBV20-1 to TRBJ2-5; with no DNA, the TCRdb D assignment of TRBD1 cannot be verified. The CDR3 has 13 residues. Germline values: CDR1 DFQATT, CDR2 SNEGSKA (reference sequence). CDR3 region: CSARGAGLETQYF.

The chain joins TRBV7-6 to TRBJ2-2; TCRdb picks TRBD2, but there is no DNA to check that call. The CDR3 totals 13 residues. CDR1 is SGHVS and CDR2 is FNYEAQ in the germline V gene. The chain's CDR3 is CASRTRPTGELFF.

The CDR3 protein is CSAEEMKKTQYF. The rearrangement uses TRBV20-1 and TRBJ2-5. This CDR3 region has 12 residues. Germline CDR1 is DFQATT and CDR2 is SNEGSKA (reference sequence).

The chain recombines TRBV5-1 with TRBJ2-6. Germline lookup yields CDR1 SGHRS and CDR2 YFSETQ. CDR3 length: 13 amino acids. This chain's CDR3 is CASEDSGANVLTF.

CDR3 in amino acids: CASSYPGTSGDEQFF. The chain links TRBV6-2 or TRBV6-3 to TRBJ2-1; checking the TCRdb D call of TRBD2 is not possible without DNA. The CDR3 covers 15 residues. Germline V gene data show CDR1 as MNHEY and CDR2 as SVGEGT.

The chain recombines TRBV11-1 with TRBJ2-1; TCRdb reports TRBD2, a call that lacks DNA to check it against. The germline V gene encodes CDR1 SGHAT and CDR2 FQDESV (reference sequence). The CDR3 is made up of 20 amino acids. The CDR3 loop reads CASRVGTGRFSGNPEHEQFF. Full variable domain (outside the CDR3, taken from reference TRBV11-1 and TRBJ2-1): EAEVAQSPRYKITEKSQAVAFWCDPISGHATLYWYRQILGQGPELLVQFQDESVVDDSQLPKDRFSAERLKGVDSTLKIQPAELGDSAMYLCASRVGTGRFSGNPEHEQFFGPGTRLTVL.

This rearrangement joins TRBV7-9 to TRBJ2-1. Germline assignment: CDR1 SEHNR and CDR2 FQNEAQ (reference sequence). The CDR3 spans 16 residues. CDR3 residues: CASSLSGISPYNEQFF.

The chain joins TRBV11-2 to TRBJ1-3. The germline V gene has CDR1 SGHAT and CDR2 FQNNGV. The CDR3 length is 15 residues. The CDR3 loop is CASSPSGLRRNTIYF.

This CDR3 reads CASSARNQPQHF. This chain connects TRBV25-1 to TRBJ1-5. Germline V gene sequence: CDR1 MGHDK, CDR2 SYGVNS. CDR3 length equals 12 residues.

The V and J genes are TRBV28 and TRBJ2-7; no DNA is available, so the TRBD1 call from TCRdb remains unchecked. Germline CDR1 is MDHEN and CDR2 is SYDVKM. This CDR3 region has 12 residues. CDR3 loop: CASGRTGWEQYF.